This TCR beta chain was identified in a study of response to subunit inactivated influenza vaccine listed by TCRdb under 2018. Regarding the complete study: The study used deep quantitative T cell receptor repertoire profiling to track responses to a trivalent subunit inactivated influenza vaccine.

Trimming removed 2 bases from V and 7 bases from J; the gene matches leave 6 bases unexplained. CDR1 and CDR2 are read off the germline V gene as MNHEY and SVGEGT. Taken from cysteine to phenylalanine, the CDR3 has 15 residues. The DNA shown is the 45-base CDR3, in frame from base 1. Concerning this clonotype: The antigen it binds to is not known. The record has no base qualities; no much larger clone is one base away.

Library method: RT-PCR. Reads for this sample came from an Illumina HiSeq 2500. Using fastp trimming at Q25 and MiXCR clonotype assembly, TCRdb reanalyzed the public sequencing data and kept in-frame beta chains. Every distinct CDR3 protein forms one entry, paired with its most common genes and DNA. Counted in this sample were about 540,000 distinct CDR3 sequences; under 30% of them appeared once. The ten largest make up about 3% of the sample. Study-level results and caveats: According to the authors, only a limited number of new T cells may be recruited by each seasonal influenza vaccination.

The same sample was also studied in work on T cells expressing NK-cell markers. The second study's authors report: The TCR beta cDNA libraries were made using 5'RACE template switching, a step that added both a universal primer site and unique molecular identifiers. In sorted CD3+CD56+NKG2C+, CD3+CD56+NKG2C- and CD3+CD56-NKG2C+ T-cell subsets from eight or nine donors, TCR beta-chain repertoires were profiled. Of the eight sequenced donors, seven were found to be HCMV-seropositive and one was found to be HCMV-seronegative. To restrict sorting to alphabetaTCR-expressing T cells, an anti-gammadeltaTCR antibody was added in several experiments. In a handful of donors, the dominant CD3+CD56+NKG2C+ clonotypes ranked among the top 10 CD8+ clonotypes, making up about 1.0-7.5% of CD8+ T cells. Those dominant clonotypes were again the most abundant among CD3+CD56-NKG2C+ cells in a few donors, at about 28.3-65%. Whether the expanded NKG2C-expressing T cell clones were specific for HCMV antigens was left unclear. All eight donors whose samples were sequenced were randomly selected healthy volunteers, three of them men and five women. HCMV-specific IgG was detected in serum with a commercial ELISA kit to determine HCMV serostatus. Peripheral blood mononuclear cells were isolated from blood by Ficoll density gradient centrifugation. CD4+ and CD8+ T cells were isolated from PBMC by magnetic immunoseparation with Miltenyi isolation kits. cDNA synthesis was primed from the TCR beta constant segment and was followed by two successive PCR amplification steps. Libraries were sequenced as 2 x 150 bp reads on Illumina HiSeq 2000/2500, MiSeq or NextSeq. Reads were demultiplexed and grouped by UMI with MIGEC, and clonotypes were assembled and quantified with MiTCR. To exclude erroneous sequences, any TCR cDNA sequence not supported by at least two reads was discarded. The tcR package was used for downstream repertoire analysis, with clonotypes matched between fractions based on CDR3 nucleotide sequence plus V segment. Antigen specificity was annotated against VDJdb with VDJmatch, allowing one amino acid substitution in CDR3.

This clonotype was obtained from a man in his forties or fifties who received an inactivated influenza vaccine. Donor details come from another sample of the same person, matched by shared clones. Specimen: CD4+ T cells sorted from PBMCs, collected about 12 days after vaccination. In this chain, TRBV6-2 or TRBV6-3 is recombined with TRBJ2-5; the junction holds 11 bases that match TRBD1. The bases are TGTGCCAGCAGTTACGCCGGACAGGGGGCCGGGACCCAGTACTTC. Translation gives CASSYAGQGAGTQYF.